This T cell receptor (beta chain) was sequenced for a study of graft-versus-host responses after intestinal transplantation. Study-level information: Recipients were given multivisceral, liver-intestinal, or isolated intestinal transplants. Anti-thymocyte globulin was used for induction in all recipients, who then took tacrolimus and steroids for about three years.

Method: immunoSEQ multiplex PCR; TCRdb's copy keeps in-frame clones and lacks some. This table holds roughly 110,000 clones, 80% to 90% found once. As concerns this clone: Its antigen is not known.

The CDR3 length is 14 residues. Trimming took off 5 bases at V and 3 bases at J, with 13 bases between the two ends. The germline V gene has CDR1 SEHNR and CDR2 FQNEAQ (reference sequence). This material consisted of unstimulated CD4+ T cells sorted from spleen or lymph node cells, taken before transplant. This sequence was found in a human donor who was the organ donor for an intestinal transplant. V usage is TRBV7-9 and J usage is TRBJ2-5, with D possibly being TRBD1 (7 bases). This CDR3 reads CASSPGGSKETQYF. The CDR3 DNA reads as TGTGCCAGCAGCCCAGGGGGGTCCAAAGAGACCCAGTACTTC.